This T cell receptor beta chain derives from a study of regulatory T cells in long-lasting Graves disease. Study-level background: Over 5 years on antithyroid drugs plus positive TSH receptor antibodies marked Graves' disease as persistent.

Time point noted: persistent/refractory GD, antithyroid drugs over 5 years with positive TRAb. PBMC-derived RNA was used for the TCR library. Recruitment took place at an endocrinology department in Xi'an, China. For TCR beta, libraries came from iRepertoire HTBI primers and Arm-PCR of CDR3 regions. TCRdb reanalysed the multiplex PCR reads using MiXCR and keeps one entry per CDR3 protein. This table has a few hundred thousand distinct CDR3 sequences, 23% appearing once. Study outcomes and limitations: It was possible that the small sample size reduced accuracy. New patients shared about 910 public clonotypes, and persistent patients shared more, with about 2,700.

The length of the CDR3 is 14 residues. From germline, CDR1 is LNHDA and CDR2 SQIVND (reference sequence). V trimming: 7 bases; J trimming: 3 bases; junction bases outside the gene matches: 8. There are a few counts of this clonotype. What it binds is not known. Specimen: peripheral blood mononuclear cells (PBMCs), collected when the disease was refractory, from a patient treated with antithyroid drugs. The chain combines TRBV19 with TRBJ2-5, with 7 bases that match TRBD2. This TCR was recovered from a female donor with Graves disease. The CDR3 loop is CASKMGGVEETQYF. Written as DNA, the CDR3 is TGTGCCAGTAAAATGGGGGGGGTAGAAGAGACCCAGTACTTC.